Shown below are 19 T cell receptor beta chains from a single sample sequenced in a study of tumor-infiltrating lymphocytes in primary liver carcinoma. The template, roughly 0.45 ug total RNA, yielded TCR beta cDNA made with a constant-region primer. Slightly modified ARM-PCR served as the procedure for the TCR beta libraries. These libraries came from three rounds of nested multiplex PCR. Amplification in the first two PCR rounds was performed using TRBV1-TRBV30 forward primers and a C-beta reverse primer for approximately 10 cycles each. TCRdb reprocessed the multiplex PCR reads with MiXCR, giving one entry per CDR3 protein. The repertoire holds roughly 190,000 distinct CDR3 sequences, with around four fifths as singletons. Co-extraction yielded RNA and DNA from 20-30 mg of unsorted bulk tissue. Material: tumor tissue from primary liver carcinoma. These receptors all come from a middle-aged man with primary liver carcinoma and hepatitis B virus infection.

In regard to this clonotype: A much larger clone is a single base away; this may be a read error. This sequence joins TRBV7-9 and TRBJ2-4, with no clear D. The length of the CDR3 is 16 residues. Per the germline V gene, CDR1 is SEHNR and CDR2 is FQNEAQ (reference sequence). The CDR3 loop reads CVSSLVTVGAKNIQYF. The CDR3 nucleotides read TGTGTCAGCAGCTTAGTTACAGTTGGGGCCAAAAACATTCAGTACTTC.

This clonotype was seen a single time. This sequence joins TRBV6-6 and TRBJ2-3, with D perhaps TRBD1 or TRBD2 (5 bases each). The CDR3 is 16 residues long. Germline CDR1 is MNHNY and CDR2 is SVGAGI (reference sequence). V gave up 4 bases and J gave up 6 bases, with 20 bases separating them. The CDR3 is CASSSSAGDDVDTQYF. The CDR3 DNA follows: TGTGCCAGCAGTTCCTCGGCCGGGGACGACGTGGATACGCAGTATTTT.

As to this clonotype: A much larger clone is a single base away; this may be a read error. CDR3 sequence reads: CASNSTGSTGELFF. The DNA of the CDR3 is TGTGCCAGTAATAGCACAGGATCCACCGGGGAGCTGTTTTTT. The V call is TRBV19, the J call TRBJ2-2, with D perhaps TRBD1 (5 bases). Germline loops: CDR1 LNHDA, CDR2 SQIVND (reference sequence). The CDR3 length is 14 residues. Trimming pared 7 bases from V and 4 bases from J, leaving 13 bases between. Supplemented by reference TRBV19 and TRBJ2-2, the full variable domain reads DGGITQSPKYLFRKEGQNVTLSCEQNLNHDAMYWYRQDPGQGLRLIYYSQIVNDFQKGDIAEGYSVSREKKESFPLTVTSAQKNPTAFYLCASNSTGSTGELFFGEGSRLTVL.

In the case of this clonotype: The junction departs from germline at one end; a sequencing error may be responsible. The CDR3 here is CASNQAANGRTGETQYF. The CDR3 nucleotides read TGCGCCAGCAACCAAGCGGCTAACGGGAGGACTGGTGAGACTCAGTACTTC. V and J are TRBV4-3 and TRBJ2-5, with 7 bases lining up with TRBD2. There are 17 residues in the CDR3. Germline CDR1 is LGHNA and CDR2 is YSLEER.

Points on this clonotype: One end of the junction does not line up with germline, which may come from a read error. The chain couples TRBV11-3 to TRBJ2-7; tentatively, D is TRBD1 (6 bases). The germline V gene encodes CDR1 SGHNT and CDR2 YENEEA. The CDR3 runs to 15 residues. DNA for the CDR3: TGTCCCAGCAGCTTAGATCCAGGGACACCCTACGAGCAGTACTTT. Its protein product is CPSSLDPGTPYEQYF.

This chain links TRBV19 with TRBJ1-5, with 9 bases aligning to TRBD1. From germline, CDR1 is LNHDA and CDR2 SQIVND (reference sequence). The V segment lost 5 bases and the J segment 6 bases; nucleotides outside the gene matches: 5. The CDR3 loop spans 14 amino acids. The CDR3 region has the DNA TGTGCCAGTAGTTCACAGGGGGCAACTCAGCCCCAGCATTTT. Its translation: CASSSQGATQPQHF.

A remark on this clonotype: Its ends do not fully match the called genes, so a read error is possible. CDR3 in DNA: TGTGCCAGCTGCTTCGGGGGAGTTGAACAGTCCCAGCATTTT. It codes for CASCFGGVEQSQHF. J is TRBJ1-5 and V is TRBV7-9; TRBD1 is a possible D gene (5 bases). Germline loops: CDR1 SEHNR, CDR2 FQNEAQ (reference sequence). The CDR3 sequence is 14 residues long.

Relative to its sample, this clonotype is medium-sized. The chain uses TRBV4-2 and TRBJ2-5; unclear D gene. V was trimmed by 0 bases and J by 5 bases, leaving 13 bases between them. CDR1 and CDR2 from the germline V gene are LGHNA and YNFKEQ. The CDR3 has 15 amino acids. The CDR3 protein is CASSQDLGSVETQYF. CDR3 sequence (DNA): TGTGCCAGCAGCCAAGACCTGGGATCGGTGGAGACCCAGTACTTC.

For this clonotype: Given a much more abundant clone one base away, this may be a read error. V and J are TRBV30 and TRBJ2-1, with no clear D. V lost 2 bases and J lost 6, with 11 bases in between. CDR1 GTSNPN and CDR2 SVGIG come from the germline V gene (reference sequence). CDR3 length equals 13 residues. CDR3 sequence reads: CAWSIHLFNEQFF. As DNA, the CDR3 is TGTGCCTGGAGTATACACCTATTCAATGAGCAGTTCTTC.

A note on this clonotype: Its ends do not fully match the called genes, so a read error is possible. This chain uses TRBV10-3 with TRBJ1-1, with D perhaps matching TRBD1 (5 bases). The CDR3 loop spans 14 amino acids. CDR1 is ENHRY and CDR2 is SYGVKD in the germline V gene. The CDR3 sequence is CAIHGGGVNTGAFF. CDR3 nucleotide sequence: TGTGCCATCCATGGGGGAGGAGTGAACACTGGAGCTTTCTTT.

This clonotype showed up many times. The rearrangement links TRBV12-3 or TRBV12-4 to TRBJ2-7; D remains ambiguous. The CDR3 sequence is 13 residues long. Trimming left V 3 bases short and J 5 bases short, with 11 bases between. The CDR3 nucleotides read TGTGCCAGCAGTTTGTCGGGTATCCACGAGCAGTACTTC. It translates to CASSLSGIHEQYF.

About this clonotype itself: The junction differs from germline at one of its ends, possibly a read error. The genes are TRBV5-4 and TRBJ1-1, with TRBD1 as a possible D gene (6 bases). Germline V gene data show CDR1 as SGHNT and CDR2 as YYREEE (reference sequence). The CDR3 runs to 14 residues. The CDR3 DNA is TGTGCGAGCAGCTTGAAAGGGGGGACCAGTGAAGCTTTCTTT. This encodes CASSLKGGTSEAFF.

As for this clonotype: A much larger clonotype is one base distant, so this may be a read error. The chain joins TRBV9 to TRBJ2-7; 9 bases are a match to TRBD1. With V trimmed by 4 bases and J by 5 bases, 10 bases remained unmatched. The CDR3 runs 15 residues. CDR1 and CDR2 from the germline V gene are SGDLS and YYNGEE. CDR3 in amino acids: CASSIGWDRAHEQYF. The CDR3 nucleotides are TGTGCCAGCAGCATAGGGTGGGACAGGGCCCACGAGCAGTACTTC.

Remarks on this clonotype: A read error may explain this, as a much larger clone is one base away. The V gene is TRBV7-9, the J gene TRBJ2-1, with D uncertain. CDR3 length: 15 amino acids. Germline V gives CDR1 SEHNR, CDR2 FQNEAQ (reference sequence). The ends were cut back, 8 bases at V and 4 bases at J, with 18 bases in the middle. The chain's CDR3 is CASGSPSDPYNEQFF. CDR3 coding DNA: TGTGCCAGCGGCTCACCCTCCGACCCGTACAATGAGCAGTTCTTC. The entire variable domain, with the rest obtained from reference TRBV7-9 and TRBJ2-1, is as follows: DTGVSQNPRHKITKRGQNVTFRCDPISEHNRLYWYRQTLGQGPEFLTYFQNEAQLEKSRLLSDRFSAERPKGSFSTLEIQRTEQGDSAMYLCASGSPSDPYNEQFFGPGTRLTVL.

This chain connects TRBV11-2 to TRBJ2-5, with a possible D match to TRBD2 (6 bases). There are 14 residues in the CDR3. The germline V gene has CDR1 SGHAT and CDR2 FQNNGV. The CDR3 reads CVTSLEVGRGTQYF. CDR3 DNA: TGTGTCACCAGCTTAGAGGTGGGGCGGGGGACCCAGTACTTC.

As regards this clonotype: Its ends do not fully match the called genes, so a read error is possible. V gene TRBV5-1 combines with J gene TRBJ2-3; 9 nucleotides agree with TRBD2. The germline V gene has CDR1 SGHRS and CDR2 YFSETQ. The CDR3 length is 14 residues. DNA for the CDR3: TGCGCCAGCAGATTACTAGCGGGCACAGAAACGCAGTATTTT. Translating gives CASRLLAGTETQYF.

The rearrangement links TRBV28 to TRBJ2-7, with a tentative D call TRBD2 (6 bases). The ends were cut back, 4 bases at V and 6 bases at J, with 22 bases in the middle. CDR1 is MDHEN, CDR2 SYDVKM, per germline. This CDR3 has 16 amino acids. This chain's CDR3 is CASSSRGTPRVPEQYF. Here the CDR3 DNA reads TGTGCCAGCAGTTCCCGTGGGACTCCCAGGGTGCCCGAGCAGTACTTC. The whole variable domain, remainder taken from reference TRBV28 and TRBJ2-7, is DVKVTQSSRYLVKRTGEKVFLECVQDMDHENMFWYRQDPGLGLRLIYFSYDVKMKEKGDIPEGYSVSREKKERFSLILESASTNQTSMYLCASSSRGTPRVPEQYFGPGTRLTVT.

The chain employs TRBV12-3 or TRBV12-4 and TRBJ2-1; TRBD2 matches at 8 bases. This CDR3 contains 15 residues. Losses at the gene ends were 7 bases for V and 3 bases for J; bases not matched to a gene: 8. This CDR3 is CASNAGLVGYNEQFF. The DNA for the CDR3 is TGTGCCAGCAATGCGGGACTAGTGGGCTACAATGAGCAGTTCTTC.

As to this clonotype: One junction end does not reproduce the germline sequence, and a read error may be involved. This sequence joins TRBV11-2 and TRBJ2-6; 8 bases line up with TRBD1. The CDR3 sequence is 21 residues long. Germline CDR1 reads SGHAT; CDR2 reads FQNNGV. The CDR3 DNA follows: TGTACCAGCAGCGTGGGGGGAGACAGGGGCATTTCCGTCTCTGGGGCCAACGTCCTGACTTTC. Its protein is CTSSVGGDRGISVSGANVLTF.